The T cell receptor beta chain under discussion was sequenced for a study of human T cells and chemical hapten exposure. For the study at large: Alopecia areata, totalis or universalis affected patients, mainly female.

This CDR3 region has 15 residues. V was trimmed by 5 bases and J by 6 bases, leaving 17 bases between them. Per the germline V gene, CDR1 is SGHTA and CDR2 is FQGNSA. Only a few counts were recorded for this clonotype. The antigen remains unidentified. Study conclusions and caveats: There were significantly more large CDR3 similarity clusters among expanded TCRs than among controls. Given that the donors had alopecia, their immune response may differ from that seen in healthy people.

TCRdb re-called the RACE reads through MiXCR, storing one row per CDR3 protein. The sample yields about 69,000 distinct CDR3 sequences, 10% seen once. Time point indicated: patch test 2, 6 weeks after DPC sensitization. Specified treatment: therapeutic diphenylcyclopropenone sensitization with weekly scalp DPC. This rearrangement joins TRBV7-2 to TRBJ2-1, with D possibly TRBD2 on 6 matching bases. The sample was whole blood, taken in connection with sensitization to the hapten diphenylcyclopropenone (DPC). This clonotype originated in a woman between 45 and 65 years old with alopecia areata. Some clones in this sample may be carry-over from other donors' samples. CDR3: CASSEGLPGVNEQFF. CDR3 DNA sequence: TGTGCCAGCAGCGAGGGACTCCCGGGCGTCAATGAGCAGTTCTTC.